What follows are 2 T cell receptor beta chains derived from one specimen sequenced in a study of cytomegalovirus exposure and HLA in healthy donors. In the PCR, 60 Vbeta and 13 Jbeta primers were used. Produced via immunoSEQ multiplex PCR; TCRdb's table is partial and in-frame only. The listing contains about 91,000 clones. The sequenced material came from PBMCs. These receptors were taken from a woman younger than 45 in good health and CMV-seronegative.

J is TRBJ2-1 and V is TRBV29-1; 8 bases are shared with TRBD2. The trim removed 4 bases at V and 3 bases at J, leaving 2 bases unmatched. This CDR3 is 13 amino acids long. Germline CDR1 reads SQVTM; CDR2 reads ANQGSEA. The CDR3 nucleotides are TGCAGCGTTGCAACTAGCGGCTACAATGAGCAGTTCTTC. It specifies CSVATSGYNEQFF.

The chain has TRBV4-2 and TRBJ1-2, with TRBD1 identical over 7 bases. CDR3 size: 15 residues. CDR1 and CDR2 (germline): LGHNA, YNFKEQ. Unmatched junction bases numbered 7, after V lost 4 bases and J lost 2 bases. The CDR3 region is CASSRDGGGNYGYTF. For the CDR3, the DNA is TGTGCCAGCAGCCGAGACGGAGGGGGCAACTATGGCTACACCTTC.